Below are 19 T cell receptor beta chains sequenced from a single sample in a study of identical twins. TCRdb analysed the 5' RACE reads with MiXCR anew, one entry per CDR3 protein. Of 450,000 or so distinct CDR3 sequences in the sample, about 14% were seen once. These data were also filed under a second study, of yellow fever vaccine responses in identical twins.

Sequencing was carried out using CD4+ T cells sorted from blood. The receptors shown here come from a woman aged 18-29 years in good health.

Only a few counts were recorded for this clonotype. This chain uses TRBV3-1 with TRBJ2-5, with D perhaps TRBD1 (5 bases). Germline V gives CDR1 LGHDT, CDR2 YNNKEL (reference sequence). The ends were cut back, 0 bases at V and 5 bases at J, with 10 bases in the middle. This CDR3 spans 14 amino acids. The CDR3 loop reads CASSQDPGLETQYF. CDR3 coding DNA: TGTGCCAGCAGCCAAGATCCAGGGTTGGAGACCCAGTACTTC.

This clonotype was counted between two and nine times. J is TRBJ2-1 and V is TRBV20-1; D is unclear. The V end lost 2 bases, the J end lost 9 bases, and 20 bases lay between the germline ends. The CDR3 totals 15 residues. In germline, CDR1 is DFQATT, CDR2 SNEGSKA (reference sequence). The CDR3 loop is CSARPFGPSSGEQFF. The CDR3, as DNA: TGCAGTGCTAGACCCTTCGGGCCGAGTTCTGGTGAGCAGTTCTTC.

This clonotype was detected a few times. This chain joins TRBV28 and TRBJ2-7; unclear D gene. The germline V gene encodes CDR1 MDHEN and CDR2 SYDVKM. The CDR3 is 15 residues long. Trimming left V 6 bases short and J 3 bases short, with 18 bases between. Written as DNA, the CDR3 is TGTGCCAGCAGCCCTATGGGTATTAATGGCTACGAGCAGTACTTC. Translating gives CASSPMGINGYEQYF. The variable domain in full, with the rest retrieved from reference TRBV28 and TRBJ2-7, is DVKVTQSSRYLVKRTGEKVFLECVQDMDHENMFWYRQDPGLGLRLIYFSYDVKMKEKGDIPEGYSVSREKKERFSLILESASTNQTSMYLCASSPMGINGYEQYFGPGTRLTVT.

This clonotype was seen only a few times. The J gene is TRBJ2-3, the V gene TRBV12-3 or TRBV12-4, with 9 bases that match TRBD2. This CDR3 region has 15 residues. Trimming took 5 bases from V and 4 from J; bases not matched to a gene: 7. As DNA, the CDR3 is TGTGCCAGCAGTCCGCGGGGGGGCCAGGCAGATACGCAGTATTTT. It specifies CASSPRGGQADTQYF.

V usage is TRBV28 and J usage is TRBJ1-5, with D possibly matching TRBD1 (6 bases). Trimming cost V 1 base and J 12 bases, with 10 bases left between them. The CDR3 loop spans 12 amino acids. Germline CDR1 MDHEN, CDR2 SYDVKM. For the CDR3, the DNA is TGTGCCAGCAGTTTATTCAAGGGGGTCCAGCATTTT. This sequence encodes CASSLFKGVQHF.

This rearrangement joins TRBV28 to TRBJ2-3, with 7 bases fitting TRBD2. Trimming cost V 2 bases and J 0 bases; bases outside gene matches: 2. This CDR3 spans 15 amino acids. CDR1 MDHEN and CDR2 SYDVKM come from the germline V gene. The CDR3 nucleotides are TGTGCCAGCAGTTTAGGGCGGGGGAGCACAGATACGCAGTATTTT. This translates into CASSLGRGSTDTQYF.

V is TRBV4-3 and J is TRBJ2-5; D is perhaps TRBD1 or TRBD2 (6 bases each). V dropped 0 bases and J dropped 4 bases, with 15 bases sitting between them. Germline V lookup: CDR1 LGHNA, CDR2 YSLEER. This CDR3 has 16 amino acids. Here the CDR3 reads CASSQETGADGETQYF. CDR3 bases: TGCGCCAGCAGCCAAGAAACGGGGGCTGATGGAGAGACCCAGTACTTC.

This clonotype came up a few times. The chain recombines TRBV12-3 or TRBV12-4 with TRBJ2-7; weak D call: TRBD1 (6 bases). CDR3 size: 14 residues. Trimming cost V 4 bases and J 2 bases, with 12 bases left between them. This chain's CDR3 is CASSSSTGPYEQYF. Here the CDR3 DNA reads TGTGCCAGCAGTTCCTCGACAGGTCCCTACGAGCAGTACTTC.

The chain recombines TRBV5-1 with TRBJ2-7, with 11 bases fitting TRBD2. The CDR3 is 16 residues long. Per the germline V gene, CDR1 is SGHRS and CDR2 is YFSETQ. V lost 3 bases to trimming and J lost 2 bases; unmatched junction nucleotides: 7. CDR3 nucleotide sequence: TGCGCCAGCAGCTCTCTAGCGGGGGGAAATACCTACGAGCAGTACTTC. It codes for CASSSLAGGNTYEQYF.

This clonotype was observed a few times. The chain uses TRBV5-1 and TRBJ1-6; no clear D gene. Trimming took 4 bases from V and 7 from J, leaving 15 bases between them. Germline lookup yields CDR1 SGHRS and CDR2 YFSETQ. The CDR3 length is 15 residues. The CDR3, as DNA: TGCGCCAGCAGCCAAGCCACAGCTAAAAATTCACCCCTCCACTTT. This translates into CASSQATAKNSPLHF.

This clonotype was detected only a few times. The chain joins TRBV4-1 to TRBJ2-7, with a tentative D call TRBD1 (5 bases). V shed 0 bases and J shed 2 bases, with 11 bases lying between them. The CDR3 loop spans 15 amino acids. Germline V gene lookup returns CDR1 MGHRA and CDR2 YSYEKL. The CDR3, as DNA: TGCGCCAGCAGCCAAGATCCCGCAGGGACCTACGAGCAGTACTTC. As protein: CASSQDPAGTYEQYF.

This clonotype occurred a few times. The V gene is TRBV5-1, the J gene TRBJ2-2; 8 nucleotides align to TRBD1. J gave up 4 bases and V 4 bases, and 6 bases lay outside the gene matches. CDR3 size: 15 residues. The germline V gene encodes CDR1 SGHRS and CDR2 YFSETQ. The CDR3 sequence is CASSTGQASTGELFF. DNA for the CDR3: TGCGCCAGCAGCACGGGACAGGCGAGCACCGGGGAGCTGTTTTTT.

This clonotype has more than one count but fewer than ten. This sequence joins TRBV7-3 and TRBJ2-1; D is possibly TRBD1 or TRBD2 (7 bases each). V lost 2 bases to trimming and J lost 8 bases, with 16 bases between them. This CDR3 contains 15 residues. CDR1 is SGHTA, CDR2 FQGTGA, per germline. The CDR3 bases are TGTGCCAGCAGCTTAGCAGGGGGGGCCCATCATGAGCAGTTCTTC. Translating gives CASSLAGGAHHEQFF.

This clonotype has more than one count but fewer than ten. The chain combines TRBV6-1 with TRBJ2-1; D possibly corresponds to TRBD2 (6 bases). The CDR3 has 14 amino acids. Germline-derived CDR1 and CDR2 are MNHNS and SASEGT. Trimming removed 6 bases at V and 4 bases at J, with 13 bases between. CDR3 sequence reads: CASSPGGAYNEQFF. The CDR3 region has the DNA TGTGCCAGCAGCCCAGGAGGGGCTTACAATGAGCAGTTCTTC.

In this sample, this clonotype turned up a few times. The DNA for the CDR3 is TGTGCCAGCAGCTTTGCGCCGTACAAAGACAGGGGCGAATACGAGCAGTACTTC. Amino acid sequence: CASSFAPYKDRGEYEQYF. The rearrangement joins TRBV7-8 to TRBJ2-7; 8 nucleotides line up with TRBD1. V lost 3 bases and J lost 4; bases outside the gene matches: 17. This CDR3 comprises 18 residues. Germline-derived CDR1 and CDR2 are SGHVS and FQNEAQ.

This clonotype occurred many times. V and J are TRBV12-3 or TRBV12-4 and TRBJ2-5; 12 bases agree with TRBD2. The V gene end was trimmed by 6 bases and the J gene end by 8 bases; junction bases not matched to a gene: 7. The CDR3 runs 14 residues. CDR3 DNA: TGTGCCAGCAGGCCATCGACTAGCGGGGGTACCCAGTACTTC. This sequence encodes CASRPSTSGGTQYF.

This clonotype was seen at least ten times. This rearrangement joins TRBV6-2 or TRBV6-3 to TRBJ2-7; D is perhaps TRBD1 (6 bases). The CDR3 has 15 amino acids. From germline, CDR1 is MNHEY and CDR2 SVGEGT. The V gene lost 0 bases and the J gene lost 0 bases, with 9 bases spanning the gap. The CDR3 region has the DNA TGTGCCAGCAGTTACTCAGGGGACATCTCCTACGAGCAGTACTTC. Amino acids: CASSYSGDISYEQYF.

The chain has TRBV6-1 and TRBJ2-3; D not certain. This CDR3 region has 14 residues. Germline-derived CDR1 and CDR2 are MNHNS and SASEGT. V lost 2 bases and J 5 bases, leaving 11 bases between the germline ends. CDR3: CASSEPTSLDTQYF. Written as DNA, the CDR3 is TGTGCCAGCAGTGAACCTACAAGCCTAGATACGCAGTATTTT.

The chain carries TRBV7-9 and TRBJ2-1; the match to TRBD2 covers 9 bases. Looked up from germline, CDR1 is SEHNR and CDR2 is FQNEAQ (reference sequence). This CDR3 is 16 amino acids long. The junction had 11 bases not matched to a gene; V was cut back by 5 bases and J by 6 bases. CDR3 residues: CASSQFSGSLANEQFF. The CDR3 nucleotides read TGTGCCAGCAGCCAATTTAGCGGGAGTCTTGCCAATGAGCAGTTCTTC.